This T cell receptor (beta chain) stems from a study of chemoradiotherapy in HPV16-positive cancers. In the study overall: Functional T-cell assays on two HPV16-positive patients' cells defined candidate HPV-specific clones and common TCR motifs.

Produced via immunoSEQ multiplex PCR; TCRdb's table is partial and in-frame only. The data show 50,000 to 55,000 clones, about nine tenths seen once. Concerning this clone: The antigen remains unidentified.

Germline-derived CDR1 and CDR2 are SGHRS and YFSETQ. The CDR3 runs to 12 residues. Study findings and constraints: Only a couple of HPV16-positive patients supplied the functional HPV-specificity definition. During treatment, candidate HPV-specific clones and E7-related motifs expanded in tumor.

This clonotype was obtained from a human donor with HPV-associated anogenital cancer. The sequencing here drew on blood, taken from a patient who underwent chemoradiotherapy. The gene calls are TRBV5-1 and TRBJ2-5; 8 bases line up with TRBD1. With the DNA end fitting TRBJ2-7 better, the J assignment may be wrong. CDR3: CASSGRGPEQYF. The CDR3 DNA sequence: TGCGCCAGCAGCGGCAGGGGGCCCGAGCAGTACTTC.